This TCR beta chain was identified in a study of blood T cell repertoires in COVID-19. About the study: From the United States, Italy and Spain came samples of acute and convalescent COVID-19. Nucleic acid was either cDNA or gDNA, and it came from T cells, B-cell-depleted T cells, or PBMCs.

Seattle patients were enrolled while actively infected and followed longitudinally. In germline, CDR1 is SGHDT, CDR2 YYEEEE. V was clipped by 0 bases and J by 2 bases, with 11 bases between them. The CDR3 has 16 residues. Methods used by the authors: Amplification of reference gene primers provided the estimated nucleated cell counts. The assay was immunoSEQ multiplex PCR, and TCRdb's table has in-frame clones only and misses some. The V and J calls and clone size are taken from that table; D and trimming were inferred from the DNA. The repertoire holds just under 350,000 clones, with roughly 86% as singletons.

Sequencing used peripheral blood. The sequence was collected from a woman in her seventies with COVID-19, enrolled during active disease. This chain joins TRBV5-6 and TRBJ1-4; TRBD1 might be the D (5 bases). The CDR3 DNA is TGTGCCAGCAGCTTGGAGCAGGGCAGGACTAATGAAAAACTGTTTTTT. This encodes CASSLEQGRTNEKLFF.